The clone carrying this T cell receptor beta chain was found once. This sample stems from a study of blood T cell repertoires in COVID-19. This CDR3 has 15 residues. Germline loops: CDR1 KGHSH, CDR2 LQKENI. V lost 2 bases and J 8 bases, leaving 13 bases between the germline ends. This table comes from immunoSEQ multiplex PCR, and its TCRdb copy is limited to in-frame clones, with some not included. The sample includes around 86,000 clones, roughly 84% of them seen just once. The rearrangement joins TRBV18 to TRBJ1-6; D gene unclear. The TCR sequence derives from a human donor in a cohort sampled during active COVID-19. Sequencing used peripheral blood. CDR3 sequence (DNA): TGTGCCAGCTCACCAGAGTCCTTCGGGTATTCACCCCTCCACTTT. This gives the protein CASSPESFGYSPLHF.